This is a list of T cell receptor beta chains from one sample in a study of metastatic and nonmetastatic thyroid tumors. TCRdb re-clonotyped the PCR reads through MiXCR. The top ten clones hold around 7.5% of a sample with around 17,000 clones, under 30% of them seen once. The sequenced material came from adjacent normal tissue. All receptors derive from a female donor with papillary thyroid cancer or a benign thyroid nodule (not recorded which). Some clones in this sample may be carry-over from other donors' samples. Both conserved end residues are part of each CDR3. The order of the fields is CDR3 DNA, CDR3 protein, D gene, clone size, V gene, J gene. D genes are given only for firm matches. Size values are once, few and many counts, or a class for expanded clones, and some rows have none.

DNA: TGTGCCTGGAGTGTAGGTCGAATTAATGAAAAACTGTTTTTT
CDR3: CAWSVGRINEKLFF
D: .
size: .
V: TRBV30
J: TRBJ1-4

DNA: TGTGCCAGCAGTTCAAGGGGGTTGTCGAGGAATCAGCCCCAGCATTTT
CDR3: CASSSRGLSRNQPQHF
D: .
size: many
V: TRBV28
J: TRBJ1-5

DNA: TGTGCCAGCTCACCTCCGGAGGCCAGTCCTGGTGAGCAGTTCTTC
CDR3: CASSPPEASPGEQFF
D: .
size: many
V: TRBV18
J: TRBJ2-1

DNA: TGTGCCAGCAGCCTCGGCGGACTAGCGGGAAGGGGTGAGCAGTTCTTC
CDR3: CASSLGGLAGRGEQFF
D: TRBD2
size: many
V: TRBV5-6
J: TRBJ2-1

DNA: TGCAGTGCTAGAGACCCCCGGGACGGCGGAAACACCATATATTTT
CDR3: CSARDPRDGGNTIYF
D: .
size: few
V: TRBV20-1
J: TRBJ1-3

DNA: TGTGCCAGCAGCTTTGGGGGGGATCTACGCAATCAGCCCCAGCATTTT
CDR3: CASSFGGDLRNQPQHF
D: .
size: .
V: TRBV7-8
J: TRBJ1-5

DNA: TGTGCCATCAGCCTAGGCTCCGGCGGGGACTACGAGCAGTACTTC
CDR3: CAISLGSGGDYEQYF
D: .
size: .
V: TRBV10-3
J: TRBJ2-7

DNA: TGTGCCAGCAGTCTCCTCAGCCACAGGACAGGTCCAATGCGTAGCACAGATACGCAGTATTTT
CDR3: CASSLLSHRTGPMRSTDTQYF
D: TRBD1
size: many
V: TRBV6-4
J: TRBJ2-3

DNA: TGTGCCAGCAGCCCCCGGACAGGCCCCTCTGGGTCCAACGCCCTGACTTTC
CDR3: CASSPRTGPSGSNALTF
D: TRBD1
size: .
V: TRBV11-2
J: TRBJ2-6

DNA: TGCGCCAGCAGCCGGGACAGGAACTATGGCTACACCTTC
CDR3: CASSRDRNYGYTF
D: TRBD1
size: medium-sized
V: TRBV5-1
J: TRBJ1-2

DNA: TGCAGTGCTAGAAGATGGGACTACATCAATGAGCAGTTCTTC
CDR3: CSARRWDYINEQFF
D: TRBD2
size: many
V: TRBV20-1
J: TRBJ2-1

DNA: TGTGCCAGCAGTTACTCAGCTCAGGGGGCAGCGGATACGCAGTATTTT
CDR3: CASSYSAQGAADTQYF
D: TRBD1
size: large
V: TRBV6-5
J: TRBJ2-3

DNA: TGCGCCAGCAGCGGTGGGGACAGTTTGAACACTGAAGCTTTCTTT
CDR3: CASSGGDSLNTEAFF
D: TRBD1
size: medium-sized
V: TRBV10-1
J: TRBJ1-1

DNA: TGTGCCACCAGTGAGACAGGGGGAGGTAGCAATCAGCCCCAGCATTTT
CDR3: CATSETGGGSNQPQHF
D: TRBD1
size: few
V: TRBV24-1
J: TRBJ1-5

DNA: TGTGCCGGCATCGGCGGGAGGGCCACAGATACGCAGTATTTT
CDR3: CAGIGGRATDTQYF
D: TRBD2
size: .
V: TRBV6-2/TRBV6-3
J: TRBJ2-3

DNA: TGTGCCAGCAGTTTAAGGGGTGGGACAAATTCACCCCTCCACTTT
CDR3: CASSLRGGTNSPLHF
D: .
size: medium-sized
V: TRBV12-3/TRBV12-4
J: TRBJ1-6

DNA: TGTGCCAGCAGCCAAGATTTAGCGGGGGGGACCGGGGAGCTGTTTTTT
CDR3: CASSQDLAGGTGELFF
D: TRBD2
size: many
V: TRBV4-2
J: TRBJ2-2

DNA: TGTGCTAGTGGGAGGGACTCTGGAGACACCATATATTTT
CDR3: CASGRDSGDTIYF
D: .
size: once
V: TRBV12-5
J: TRBJ1-3

DNA: TGTGCCAGCAGTTACGGGAACAGGGTGGACTATGGCTACACCTTC
CDR3: CASSYGNRVDYGYTF
D: .
size: .
V: TRBV6-6
J: TRBJ1-2

DNA: TGTGCCAGCAGCTTATTAGGCATCATACAAGAGACCCAGTACTTC
CDR3: CASSLLGIIQETQYF
D: .
size: .
V: TRBV28
J: TRBJ2-5

DNA: TGTGCCAGCAGTTCAACAGGGGGTTCTTCTTACGAGCAGTACTTC
CDR3: CASSSTGGSSYEQYF
D: TRBD1
size: medium-sized
V: TRBV6-1
J: TRBJ2-7

DNA: TGTGCCAGCAGTTACTCATCTACTAGCGGATCCTACAATGAGCAGTTCTTC
CDR3: CASSYSSTSGSYNEQFF
D: TRBD2
size: few
V: TRBV6-5
J: TRBJ2-1